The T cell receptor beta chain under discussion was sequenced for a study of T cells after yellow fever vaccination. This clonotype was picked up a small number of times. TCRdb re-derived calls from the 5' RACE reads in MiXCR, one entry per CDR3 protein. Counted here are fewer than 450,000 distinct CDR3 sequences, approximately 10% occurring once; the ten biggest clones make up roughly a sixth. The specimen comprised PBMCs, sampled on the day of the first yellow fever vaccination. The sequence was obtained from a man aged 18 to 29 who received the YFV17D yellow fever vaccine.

DNA for the CDR3: TGCAGTGCTAGGCGGGGGCCTACCACAGATACGCAGTATTTT. Protein sequence: CSARRGPTTDTQYF. The chain has TRBV20-1 and TRBJ2-3; tentatively, D is TRBD2 (7 bases). V dropped 3 bases and J dropped 2 bases, with 12 bases sitting between them. From germline, CDR1 is DFQATT and CDR2 SNEGSKA (reference sequence). The CDR3 totals 14 residues.